The TCR beta chain under discussion was sequenced for a study of T cells after yellow fever vaccination. Via MiXCR, TCRdb re-called the 5' RACE reads, giving one row per CDR3 protein. The table lists some 290,000 distinct CDR3 sequences, about 10% of them singletons, with over 3% in the top ten. The junction had 5 bases not matched to a gene; V was cut back by 7 bases and J by 5 bases. The CDR3 extends over 13 amino acids. Germline lookup yields CDR1 SGHRS and CDR2 YFSETQ. There are many counts of this clonotype. The receptor was derived from a young man who received the YFV17D yellow fever vaccine. The chain employs TRBV5-1 and TRBJ2-3, with 9 bases identical to TRBD1. Sequenced here: CD4+ T cells sorted from PBMCs, sampled 45 days after the yellow fever booster vaccination. This CDR3 is CASDRGSGDTQYF. The CDR3 nucleotides read TGCGCCAGCGACAGGGGGTCAGGAGATACGCAGTATTTT.